The T cell receptor beta chain under discussion was sequenced for a study of cytotoxic CD8 clonotypes in ibrutinib-treated CLL. At the level of the study: The patient breakdown showed around 10 relapsed/refractory and some 14 treatment-naive cases, with some 18 IGHV unmutated. Response material was collected after a median about 12 months of treatment, range 6 to 36.

Concerning this clone itself: Its specificity is not known.

CDR1 GTSNPN and CDR2 SVGIG come from the germline V gene (reference sequence). The CDR3 sequence is 11 residues long. V shed 8 bases and J shed 6 bases, with 13 bases lying between them. Libraries were prepared by immunoSEQ multiplex PCR; TCRdb keeps only in-frame clonotypes and omits some of them. The sample consists of about 85,000 clones, roughly three quarters of them appearing once. From cryopreserved PBMCs came 1.5 to 2.5 micrograms of genomic DNA used for TCR beta libraries. Notes on the study in general: Sample timing was unmatched between remission and later-progressing patients; lymph nodes unstudied.

This TCR came from a human donor with chronic lymphocytic leukemia. This sequence joins TRBV30 and TRBJ1-2; the D gene is possibly TRBD1 (6 bases). The sequences come from PBMCs, collected after 12 months of ibrutinib treatment. This CDR3 reads CALGGSHGYTF. For the CDR3, the DNA is TGTGCCCTAGGGGGGTCTCATGGCTACACCTTC.